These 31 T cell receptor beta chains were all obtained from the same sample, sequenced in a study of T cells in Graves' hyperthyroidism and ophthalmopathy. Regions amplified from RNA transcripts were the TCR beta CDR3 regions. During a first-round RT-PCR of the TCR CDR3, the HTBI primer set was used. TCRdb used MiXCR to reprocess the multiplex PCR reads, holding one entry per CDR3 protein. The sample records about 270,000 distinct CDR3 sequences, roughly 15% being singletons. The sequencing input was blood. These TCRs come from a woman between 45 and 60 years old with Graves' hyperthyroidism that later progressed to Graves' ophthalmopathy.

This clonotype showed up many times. CDR3 sequence (DNA): TGTGCCAGCAGACCAAATGACAGGTTGGGCTATCAGCCCCAGCATTTT. Translation gives CASRPNDRLGYQPQHF. This chain connects TRBV27 to TRBJ1-5; possibly TRBD1 for D (6 bases). The CDR3 is made up of 16 amino acids. V was shortened by 6 bases and J by 5 bases, with 20 bases between the two germline ends. CDR1 and CDR2 from the germline V gene are MNHEY and SMNVEV (reference sequence).

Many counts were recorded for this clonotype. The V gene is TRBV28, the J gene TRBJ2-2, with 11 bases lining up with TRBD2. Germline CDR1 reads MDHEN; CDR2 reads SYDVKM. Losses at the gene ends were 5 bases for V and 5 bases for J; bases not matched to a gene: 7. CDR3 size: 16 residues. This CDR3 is CASSLSGRARTGELFF. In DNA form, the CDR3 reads TGTGCCAGCAGTCTTAGCGGGAGGGCCAGAACCGGGGAGCTGTTTTTT. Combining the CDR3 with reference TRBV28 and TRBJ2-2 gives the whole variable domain DVKVTQSSRYLVKRTGEKVFLECVQDMDHENMFWYRQDPGLGLRLIYFSYDVKMKEKGDIPEGYSVSREKKERFSLILESASTNQTSMYLCASSLSGRARTGELFFGEGSRLTVL.

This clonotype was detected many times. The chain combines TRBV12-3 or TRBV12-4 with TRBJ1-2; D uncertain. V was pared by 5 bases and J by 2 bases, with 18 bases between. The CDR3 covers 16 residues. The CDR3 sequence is CASSPNLRPFNYGYTF. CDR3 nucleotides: TGTGCCAGCAGTCCGAACTTAAGACCCTTCAACTATGGCTACACCTTC.

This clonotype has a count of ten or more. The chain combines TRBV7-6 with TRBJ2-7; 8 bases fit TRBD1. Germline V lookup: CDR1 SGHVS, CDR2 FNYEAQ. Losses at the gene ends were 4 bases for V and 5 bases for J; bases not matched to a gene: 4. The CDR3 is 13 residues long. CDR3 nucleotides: TGTGCCAGCAGCTCAGGGGGCTGGGACGAGCAGTACTTC. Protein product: CASSSGGWDEQYF.

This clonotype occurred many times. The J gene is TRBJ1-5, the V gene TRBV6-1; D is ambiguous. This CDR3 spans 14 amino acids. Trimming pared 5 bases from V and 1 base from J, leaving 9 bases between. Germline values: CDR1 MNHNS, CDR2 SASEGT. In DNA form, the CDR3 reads TGTGCCAGCAGTTTCGAAGGGAGCAATCAGCCCCAGCATTTT. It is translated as CASSFEGSNQPQHF.

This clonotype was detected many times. The CDR3 DNA follows: TGTGCCATCAGTGGGACTCAGCGGGGCGCAGATACGCAGTATTTT. Its translation is CAISGTQRGADTQYF. The genes are TRBV10-3 and TRBJ2-3; 7 bases are shared with TRBD2. The V and J ends lost 4 bases and 4 bases, in that order; junction bases with no gene match: 8. Per the germline V gene, CDR1 is ENHRY and CDR2 is SYGVKD. The CDR3 loop spans 15 amino acids.

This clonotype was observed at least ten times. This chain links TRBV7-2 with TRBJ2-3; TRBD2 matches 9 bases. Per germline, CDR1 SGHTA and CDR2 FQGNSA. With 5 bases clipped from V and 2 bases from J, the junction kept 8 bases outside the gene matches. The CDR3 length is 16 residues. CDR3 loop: CASSELAGDLTDTQYF. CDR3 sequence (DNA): TGTGCCAGCAGCGAGTTAGCGGGAGACCTCACAGATACGCAGTATTTT. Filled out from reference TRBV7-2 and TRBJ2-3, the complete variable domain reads GAGVSQSPSNKVTEKGKDVELRCDPISGHTALYWYRQSLGQGLEFLIYFQGNSAPDKSGLPSDRFSAERTGGSVSTLTIQRTQQEDSAVYLCASSELAGDLTDTQYFGPGTRLTVL.

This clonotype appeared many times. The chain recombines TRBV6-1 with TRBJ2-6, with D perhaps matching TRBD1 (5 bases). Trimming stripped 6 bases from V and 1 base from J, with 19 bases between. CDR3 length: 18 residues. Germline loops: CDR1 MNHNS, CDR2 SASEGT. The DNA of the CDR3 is TGTGCCAGCAGGATCTCAGGGCTTCGCCGATCTGGGGCCAACGTCCTGACTTTC. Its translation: CASRISGLRRSGANVLTF.

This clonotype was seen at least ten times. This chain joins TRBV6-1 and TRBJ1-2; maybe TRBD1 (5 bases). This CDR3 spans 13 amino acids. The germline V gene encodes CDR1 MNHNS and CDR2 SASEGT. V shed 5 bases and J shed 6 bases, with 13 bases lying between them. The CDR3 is CASSRDPRDGYTF. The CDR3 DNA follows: TGTGCCAGCAGTCGGGACCCTCGGGATGGCTACACCTTC.

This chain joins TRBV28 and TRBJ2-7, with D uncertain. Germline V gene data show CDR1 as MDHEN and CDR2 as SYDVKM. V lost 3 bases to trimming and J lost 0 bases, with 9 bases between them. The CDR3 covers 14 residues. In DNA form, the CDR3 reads TGTGCCAGCAGTTTCACGACGAGCTCCTACGAGCAGTACTTC. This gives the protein CASSFTTSSYEQYF.

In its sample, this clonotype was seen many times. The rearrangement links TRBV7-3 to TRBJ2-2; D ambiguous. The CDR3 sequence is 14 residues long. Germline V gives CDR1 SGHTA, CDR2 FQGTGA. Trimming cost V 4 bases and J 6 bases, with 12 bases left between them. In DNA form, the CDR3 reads TGTGCCAGCAGCTCCCGGGCAGAGCCCGGGGAGCTGTTTTTT. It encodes CASSSRAEPGELFF.

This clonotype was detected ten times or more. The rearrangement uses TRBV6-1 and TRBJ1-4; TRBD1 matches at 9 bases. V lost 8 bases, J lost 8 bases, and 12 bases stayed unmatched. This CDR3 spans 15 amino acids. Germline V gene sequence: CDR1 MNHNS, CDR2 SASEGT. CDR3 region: CASRTLQGAGEKLFF. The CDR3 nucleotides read TGTGCCAGCCGGACTCTACAGGGGGCAGGGGAAAAACTGTTTTTT.

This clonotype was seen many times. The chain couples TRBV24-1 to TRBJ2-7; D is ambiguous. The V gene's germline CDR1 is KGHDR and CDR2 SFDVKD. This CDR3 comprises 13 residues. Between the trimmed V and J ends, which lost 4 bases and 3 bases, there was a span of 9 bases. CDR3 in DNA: TGTGCCACCAGTGAAGGGTCCGGCTACGAGCAGTACTTC. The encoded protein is CATSEGSGYEQYF.

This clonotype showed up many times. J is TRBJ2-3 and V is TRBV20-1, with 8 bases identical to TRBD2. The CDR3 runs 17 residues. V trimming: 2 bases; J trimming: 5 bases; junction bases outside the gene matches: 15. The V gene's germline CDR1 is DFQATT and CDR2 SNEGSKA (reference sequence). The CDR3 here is CSARPFFKSGRVDTQYF. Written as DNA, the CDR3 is TGCAGTGCTAGACCCTTCTTTAAAAGCGGGAGAGTAGATACGCAGTATTTT.

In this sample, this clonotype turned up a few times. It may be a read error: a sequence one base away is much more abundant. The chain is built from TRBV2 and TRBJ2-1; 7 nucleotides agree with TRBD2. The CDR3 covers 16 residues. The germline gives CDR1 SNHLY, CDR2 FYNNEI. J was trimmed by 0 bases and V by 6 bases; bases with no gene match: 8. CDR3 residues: CASRGGMGVSYNEQFF. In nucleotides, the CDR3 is TGTGCCAGCAGGGGGGGGATGGGGGTCTCCTACAATGAGCAGTTCTTC. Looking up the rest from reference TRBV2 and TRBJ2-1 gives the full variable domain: EPEVTQTPSHQVTQMGQEVILRCVPISNHLYFYWYRQILGQKVEFLVSFYNNEISEKSEIFDDQFSVERPDGSNFTLKIRSTKLEDSAMYFCASRGGMGVSYNEQFFGPGTRLTVL.

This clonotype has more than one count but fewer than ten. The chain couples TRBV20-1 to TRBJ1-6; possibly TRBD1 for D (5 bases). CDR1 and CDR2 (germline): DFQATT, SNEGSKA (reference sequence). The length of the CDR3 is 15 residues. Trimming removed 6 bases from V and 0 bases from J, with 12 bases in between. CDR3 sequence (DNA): TGCAGTGCCTCCGGGGACTTCTCCTATAATTCACCCCTCCACTTT. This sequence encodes CSASGDFSYNSPLHF.

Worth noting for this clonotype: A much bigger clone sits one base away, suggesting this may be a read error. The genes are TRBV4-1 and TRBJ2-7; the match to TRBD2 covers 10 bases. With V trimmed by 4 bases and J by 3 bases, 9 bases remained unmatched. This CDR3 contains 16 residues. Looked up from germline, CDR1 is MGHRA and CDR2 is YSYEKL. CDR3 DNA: TGCGCCAGCAGCCCCGACCCAGCGGGAGGGCACTACGAGCAGTACTTC. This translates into CASSPDPAGGHYEQYF.

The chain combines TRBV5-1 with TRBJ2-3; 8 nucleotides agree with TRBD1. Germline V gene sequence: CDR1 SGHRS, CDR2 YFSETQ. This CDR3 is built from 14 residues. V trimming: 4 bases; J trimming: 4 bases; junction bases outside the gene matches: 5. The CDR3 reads CASSTGQGPDTQYF. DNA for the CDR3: TGCGCCAGCAGCACCGGACAGGGACCAGATACGCAGTATTTT. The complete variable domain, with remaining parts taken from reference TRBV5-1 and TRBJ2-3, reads KAGVTQTPRYLIKTRGQQVTLSCSPISGHRSVSWYQQTPGQGLQFLFEYFSETQRNKGNFPGRFSGRQFSNSRSEMNVSTLELGDSALYLCASSTGQGPDTQYFGPGTRLTVL.

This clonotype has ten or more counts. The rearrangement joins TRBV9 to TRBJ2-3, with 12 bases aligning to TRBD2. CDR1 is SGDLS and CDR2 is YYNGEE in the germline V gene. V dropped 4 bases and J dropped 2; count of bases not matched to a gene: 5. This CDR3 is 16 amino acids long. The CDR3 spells CASSPRLAGVTDTQYF. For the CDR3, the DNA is TGTGCCAGCAGCCCCCGACTAGCGGGAGTCACAGATACGCAGTATTTT.

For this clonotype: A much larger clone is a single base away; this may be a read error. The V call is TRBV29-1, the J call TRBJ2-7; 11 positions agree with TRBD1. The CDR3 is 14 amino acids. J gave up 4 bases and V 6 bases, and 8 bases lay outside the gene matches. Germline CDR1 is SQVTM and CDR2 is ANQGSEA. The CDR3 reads CSVRTGTGGYEQYF. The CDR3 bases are TGCAGCGTCCGGACCGGGACAGGGGGTTACGAGCAGTACTTC.

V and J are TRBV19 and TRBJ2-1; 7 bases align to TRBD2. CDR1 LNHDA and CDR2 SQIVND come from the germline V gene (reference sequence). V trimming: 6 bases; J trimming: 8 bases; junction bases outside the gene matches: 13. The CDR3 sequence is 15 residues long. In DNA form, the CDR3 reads TGTGCCAGTAGGAGGACTAGGGGAGCGGGCTATGAGCAGTTCTTC. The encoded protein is CASRRTRGAGYEQFF.

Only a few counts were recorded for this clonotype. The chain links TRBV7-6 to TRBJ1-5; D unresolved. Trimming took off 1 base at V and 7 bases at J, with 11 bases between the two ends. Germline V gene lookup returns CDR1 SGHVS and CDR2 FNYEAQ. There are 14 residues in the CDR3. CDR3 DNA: TGTGCCAGCAGCTTAGGAGGAAGGGCCCAGCCCCAGCATTTT. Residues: CASSLGGRAQPQHF.

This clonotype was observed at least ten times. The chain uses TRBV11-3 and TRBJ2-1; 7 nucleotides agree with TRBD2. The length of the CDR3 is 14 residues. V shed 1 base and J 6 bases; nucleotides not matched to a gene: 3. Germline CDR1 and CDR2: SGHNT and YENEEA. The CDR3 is CASSLGLALNEQFF. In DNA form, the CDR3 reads TGTGCCAGCAGCTTAGGACTAGCCCTCAATGAGCAGTTCTTC.

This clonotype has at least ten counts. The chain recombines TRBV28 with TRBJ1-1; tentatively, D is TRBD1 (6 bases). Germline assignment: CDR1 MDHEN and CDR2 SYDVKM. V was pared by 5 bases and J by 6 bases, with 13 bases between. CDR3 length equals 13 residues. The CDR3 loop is CASSITGSAEAFF. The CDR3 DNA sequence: TGTGCCAGCAGTATAACAGGGAGCGCTGAAGCTTTCTTT.

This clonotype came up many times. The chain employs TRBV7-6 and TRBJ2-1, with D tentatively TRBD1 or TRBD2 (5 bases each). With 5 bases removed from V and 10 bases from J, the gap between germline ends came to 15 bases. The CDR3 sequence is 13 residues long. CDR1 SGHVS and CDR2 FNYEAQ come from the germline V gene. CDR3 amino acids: CASSTGPGEEQFF. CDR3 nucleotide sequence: TGTGCCAGCAGCACGGGACCCGGTGAGGAGCAGTTCTTC.

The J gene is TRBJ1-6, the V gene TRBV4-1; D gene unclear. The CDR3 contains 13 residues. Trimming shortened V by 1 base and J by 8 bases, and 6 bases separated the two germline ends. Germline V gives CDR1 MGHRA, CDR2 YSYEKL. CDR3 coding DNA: TGCGCCAGCAGCCAAGGGGTGTATTCACCCCTCCACTTT. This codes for CASSQGVYSPLHF.

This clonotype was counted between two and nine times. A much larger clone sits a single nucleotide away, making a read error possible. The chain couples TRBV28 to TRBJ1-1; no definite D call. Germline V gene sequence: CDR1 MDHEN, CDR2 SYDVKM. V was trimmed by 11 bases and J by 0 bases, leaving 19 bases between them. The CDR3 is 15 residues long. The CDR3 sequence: CACYPAGAMNTEAFF. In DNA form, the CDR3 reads TGTGCCTGCTACCCGGCCGGTGCGATGAACACTGAAGCTTTCTTT.

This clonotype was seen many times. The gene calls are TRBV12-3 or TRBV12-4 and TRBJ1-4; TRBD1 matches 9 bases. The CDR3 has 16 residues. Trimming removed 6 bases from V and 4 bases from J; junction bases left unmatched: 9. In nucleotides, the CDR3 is TGTGCCAGCAGCCTCAATAGACAGGGGGGTAATGAAAAACTGTTTTTT. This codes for CASSLNRQGGNEKLFF.

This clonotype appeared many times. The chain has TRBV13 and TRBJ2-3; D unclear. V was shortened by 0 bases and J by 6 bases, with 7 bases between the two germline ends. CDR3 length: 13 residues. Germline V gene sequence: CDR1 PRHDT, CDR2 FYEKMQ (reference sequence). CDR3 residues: CASSLGVRDTQYF. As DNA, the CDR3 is TGTGCCAGCAGCTTAGGGGTCCGGGATACGCAGTATTTT.

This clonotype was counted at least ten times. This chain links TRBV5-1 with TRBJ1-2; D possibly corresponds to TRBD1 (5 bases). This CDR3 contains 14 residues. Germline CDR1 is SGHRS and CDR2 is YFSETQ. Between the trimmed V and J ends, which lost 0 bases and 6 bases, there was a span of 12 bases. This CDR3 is CASSLVQGGDGYTF. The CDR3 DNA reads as TGCGCCAGCAGCTTGGTCCAGGGCGGAGATGGCTACACCTTC.

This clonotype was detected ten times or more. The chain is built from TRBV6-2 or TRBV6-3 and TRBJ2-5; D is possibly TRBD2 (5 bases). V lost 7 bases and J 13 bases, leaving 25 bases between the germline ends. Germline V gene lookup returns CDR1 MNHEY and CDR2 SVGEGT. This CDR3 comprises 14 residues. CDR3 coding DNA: TGTGCCAGCAACGATTTTACTTCGGCTAGCTGGGGGTACTTC. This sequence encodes CASNDFTSASWGYF.